Listed below are T cell receptor beta chains from one sample, sequenced in a study of blood T cells in healthy people across ages. TCRdb independently ran MiXCR on the 5' RACE reads; one entry per CDR3 protein. In the table there are 730,000 or so distinct CDR3 sequences, roughly 43% of which are singletons. The material sequenced was blood. These receptors originate from a woman in her fifties or sixties in good health. CDR3s include the opening cysteine and the closing phenylalanine or tryptophan.

V	length	J	CDR3
TRBV21-1	16	TRBJ2-7	CAGSKKNRDSPYEQYF
TRBV20-1	15	TRBJ2-1	CSATSGSSSYNEQFF
TRBV19	14	TRBJ1-5	CATAWGGGNQPQHF
TRBV30	13	TRBJ1-1	CAWSVGGRTEAFF
TRBV27	15	TRBJ2-5	CATREQGYIQETQYF
TRBV24-1	15	-	CATSPGRGTRETQYF
TRBV23-1	16	TRBJ2-1	CASSQSGREHLNEQFF
TRBV24-1	16	TRBJ2-7	CATSNSRAGGLYEQYF
TRBV28	15	TRBJ2-3	CASSLRQGGSDTQYF
TRBV5-1	15	TRBJ2-5	CASLLGRGEDETQYF
TRBV20-1	13	TRBJ2-4	CSAREGLAGVRYF
TRBV20-1	15	TRBJ2-7	CSATTPGQGNHEQYF
TRBV5-1	14	TRBJ2-5	CASSAGQERETQYF
TRBV4-1	15	TRBJ1-2	CASSQDRGINYGYTF
TRBV21-1	14	-	CASSHRQGVHEQYF
TRBV7-2	13	TRBJ2-7	CASSVFGAYEQYF
TRBV28	13	TRBJ2-7	CASSPHTVLEQYF
TRBV11-2	13	TRBJ2-1	CASSSSVYNEQFF
TRBV2	15	TRBJ2-2	CATFPGQAETGELFF
TRBV4-3	17	TRBJ2-3	CASSQDFWREDADTQYF
TRBV3-1	13	TRBJ2-7	CTSSHGDGDEQYF
TRBV5-1	15	TRBJ1-2	CASSSAGQLTYGYTF
TRBV7-9	15	TRBJ2-1	CASSYYRDRGEEQFF
TRBV4-1	16	-	CASSPGGGSGGYEQYF
TRBV20-1	17	TRBJ2-2	CSARPLTSGGFTGELFF
TRBV7-2	15	TRBJ1-2	CASSFQSGTSGGYTF
TRBV28	14	TRBJ2-5	CASSLPWGGIEQYF
TRBV18	13	TRBJ1-5	CASSPGPAQPQHF
TRBV6-5	19	TRBJ2-6	CASSYTGQGKSSGANVLTF
TRBV14	15	TRBJ2-5	CASSQEGVGQETQYF
TRBV20-1	12	-	CSARVWTYEQYF